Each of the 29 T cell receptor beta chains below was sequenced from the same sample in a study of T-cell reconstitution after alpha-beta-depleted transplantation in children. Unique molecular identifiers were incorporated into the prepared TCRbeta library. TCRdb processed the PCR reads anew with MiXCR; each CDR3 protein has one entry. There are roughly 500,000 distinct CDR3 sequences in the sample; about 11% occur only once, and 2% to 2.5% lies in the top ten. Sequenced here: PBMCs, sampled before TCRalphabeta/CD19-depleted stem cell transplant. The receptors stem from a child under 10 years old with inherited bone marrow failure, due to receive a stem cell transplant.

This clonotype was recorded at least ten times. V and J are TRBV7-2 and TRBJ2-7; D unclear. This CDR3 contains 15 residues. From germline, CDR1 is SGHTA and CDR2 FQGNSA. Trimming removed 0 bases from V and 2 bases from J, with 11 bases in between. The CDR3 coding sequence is TGTGCCAGCAGCTTAGCGTGGCGTTCTCCCTACGAGCAGTACTTC. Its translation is CASSLAWRSPYEQYF.

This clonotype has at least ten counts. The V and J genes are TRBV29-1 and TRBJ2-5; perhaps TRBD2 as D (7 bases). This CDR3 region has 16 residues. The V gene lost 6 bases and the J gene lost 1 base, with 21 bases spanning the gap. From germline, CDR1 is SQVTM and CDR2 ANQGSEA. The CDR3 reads CSVKTHWAGAQETQYF. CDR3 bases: TGCAGCGTGAAAACCCATTGGGCGGGGGCCCAAGAGACCCAGTACTTC.

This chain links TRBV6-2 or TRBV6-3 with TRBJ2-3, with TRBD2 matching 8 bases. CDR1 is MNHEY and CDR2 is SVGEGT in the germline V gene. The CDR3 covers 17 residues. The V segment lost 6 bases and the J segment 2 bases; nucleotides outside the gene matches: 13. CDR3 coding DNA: TGTGCCAGCAGCCCTCGTGGGATAGCGGGACTCACAGATACGCAGTATTTT. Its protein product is CASSPRGIAGLTDTQYF.

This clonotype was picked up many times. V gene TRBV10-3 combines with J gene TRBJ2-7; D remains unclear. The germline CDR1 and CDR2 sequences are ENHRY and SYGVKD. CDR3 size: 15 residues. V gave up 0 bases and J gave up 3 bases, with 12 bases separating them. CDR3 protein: CAISESPRGVYEQYF. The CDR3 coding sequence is TGTGCCATCAGTGAGTCTCCTCGCGGAGTCTACGAGCAGTACTTC.

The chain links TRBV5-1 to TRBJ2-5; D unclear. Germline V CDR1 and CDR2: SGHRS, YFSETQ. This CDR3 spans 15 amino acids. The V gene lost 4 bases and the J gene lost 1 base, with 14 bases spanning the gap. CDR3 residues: CASSPYGTGQETQYF. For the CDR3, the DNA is TGCGCCAGCAGCCCATATGGAACGGGCCAAGAGACCCAGTACTTC.

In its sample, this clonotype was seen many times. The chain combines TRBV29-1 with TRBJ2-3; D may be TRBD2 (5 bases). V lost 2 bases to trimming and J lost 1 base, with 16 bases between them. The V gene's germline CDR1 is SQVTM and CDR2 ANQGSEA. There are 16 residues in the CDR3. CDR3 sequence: CSVETGGKPGTDTQYF. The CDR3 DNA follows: TGCAGCGTTGAAACCGGAGGAAAGCCTGGCACAGATACGCAGTATTTT.

The chain's CDR3 is CASQTGMGPYEQYF. The CDR3, as DNA: TGTGCCAGTCAGACCGGGATGGGTCCCTACGAGCAGTACTTC. The chain couples TRBV2 to TRBJ2-7, with D tentatively TRBD2 (5 bases). V lost 9 bases, J lost 2 bases, and 17 bases lay in between. Germline CDR1 is SNHLY and CDR2 is FYNNEI. The CDR3 is 14 residues long.

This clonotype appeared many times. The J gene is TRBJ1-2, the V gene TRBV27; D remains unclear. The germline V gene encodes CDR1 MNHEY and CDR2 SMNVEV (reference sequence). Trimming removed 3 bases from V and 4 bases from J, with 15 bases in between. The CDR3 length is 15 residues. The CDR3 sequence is CASSLDGNAGYGYTF. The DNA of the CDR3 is TGTGCCAGCAGTTTGGATGGGAACGCGGGCTATGGCTACACCTTC.

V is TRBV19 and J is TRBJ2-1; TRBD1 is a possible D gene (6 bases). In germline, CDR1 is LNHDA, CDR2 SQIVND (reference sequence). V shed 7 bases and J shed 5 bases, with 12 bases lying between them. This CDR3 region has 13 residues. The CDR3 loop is CASNREWHNEQFF. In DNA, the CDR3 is TGTGCCAGTAACAGGGAGTGGCACAATGAGCAGTTCTTC.

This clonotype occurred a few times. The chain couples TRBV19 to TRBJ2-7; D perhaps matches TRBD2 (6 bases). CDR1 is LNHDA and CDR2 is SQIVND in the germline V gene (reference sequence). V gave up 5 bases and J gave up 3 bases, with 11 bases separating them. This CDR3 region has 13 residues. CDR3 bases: TGTGCCAGTAGTGCGGGATCATACTACGAGCAGTACTTC. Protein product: CASSAGSYYEQYF.

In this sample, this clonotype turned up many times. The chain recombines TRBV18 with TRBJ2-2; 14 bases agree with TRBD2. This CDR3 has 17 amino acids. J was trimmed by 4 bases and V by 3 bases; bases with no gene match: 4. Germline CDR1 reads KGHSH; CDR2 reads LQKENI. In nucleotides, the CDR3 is TGTGCCAGCTCACCCGGGACTAGCGGGAGTATCACCGGGGAGCTGTTTTTT. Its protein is CASSPGTSGSITGELFF.

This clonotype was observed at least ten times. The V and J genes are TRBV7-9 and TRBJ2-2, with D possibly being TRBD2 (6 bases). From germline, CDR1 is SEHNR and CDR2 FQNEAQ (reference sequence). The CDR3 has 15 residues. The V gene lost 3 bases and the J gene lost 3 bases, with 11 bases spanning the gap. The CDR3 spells CASSFRDSYTGELFF. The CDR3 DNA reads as TGTGCCAGCAGCTTCCGGGACTCTTACACCGGGGAGCTGTTTTTT.

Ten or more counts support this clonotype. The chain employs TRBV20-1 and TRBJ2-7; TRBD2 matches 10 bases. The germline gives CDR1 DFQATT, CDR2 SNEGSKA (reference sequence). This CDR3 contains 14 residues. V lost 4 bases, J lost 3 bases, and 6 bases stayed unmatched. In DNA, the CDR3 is TGCAGTGCTACGGGGACTAGCGCCTACTACGAGCAGTACTTC. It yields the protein CSATGTSAYYEQYF.

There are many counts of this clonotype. In DNA, the CDR3 is TGTGCCAGCAGTTCTAGCGGCTACGAGCAGTACTTC. Translation: CASSSSGYEQYF. V and J are TRBV12-3 or TRBV12-4 and TRBJ2-7, with TRBD2 identical over 7 bases. V gave up 4 bases and J gave up 3 bases; unmatched junction bases: 0. CDR3 length equals 12 residues.

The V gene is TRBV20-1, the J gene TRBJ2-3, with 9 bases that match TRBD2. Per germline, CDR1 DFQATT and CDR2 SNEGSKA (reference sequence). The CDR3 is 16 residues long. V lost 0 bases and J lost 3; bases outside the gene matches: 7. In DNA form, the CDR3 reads TGCAGTGCTAGAGACCGTAGCGGGAGTTTGACAGATACGCAGTATTTT. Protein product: CSARDRSGSLTDTQYF.

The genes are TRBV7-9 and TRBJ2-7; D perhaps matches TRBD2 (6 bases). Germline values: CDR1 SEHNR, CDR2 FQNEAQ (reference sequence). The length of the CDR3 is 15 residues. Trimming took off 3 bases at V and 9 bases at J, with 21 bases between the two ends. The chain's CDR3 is CASSFSLKWRDGQYF. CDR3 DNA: TGTGCCAGCAGCTTCTCACTGAAATGGCGGGACGGGCAGTACTTC.

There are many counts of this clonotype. DNA of the CDR3: TGTGCCAGCAGTTTACGGGACAGAAACAATGAGCAGTTCTTC. This codes for CASSLRDRNNEQFF. The V and J genes are TRBV27 and TRBJ2-1; 7 bases fit TRBD1. The germline gives CDR1 MNHEY, CDR2 SMNVEV (reference sequence). The CDR3 totals 14 residues. V gave up 2 bases and J gave up 5 bases; unmatched junction bases: 3.

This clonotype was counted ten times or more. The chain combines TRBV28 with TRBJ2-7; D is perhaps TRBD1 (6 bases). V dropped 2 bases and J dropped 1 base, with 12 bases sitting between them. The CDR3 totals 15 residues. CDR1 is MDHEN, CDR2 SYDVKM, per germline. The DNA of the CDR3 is TGTGCCAGCAGTTTACCCCAGAGGGGGTCCTACGAGCAGTACTTC. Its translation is CASSLPQRGSYEQYF.

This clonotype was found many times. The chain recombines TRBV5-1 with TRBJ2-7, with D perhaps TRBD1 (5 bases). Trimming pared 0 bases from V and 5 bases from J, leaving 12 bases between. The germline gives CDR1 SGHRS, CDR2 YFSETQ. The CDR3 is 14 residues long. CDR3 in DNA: TGCGCCAGCAGCTTGGTTGCAGGGAACCACGAGCAGTACTTC. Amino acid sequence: CASSLVAGNHEQYF.

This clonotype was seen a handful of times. The CDR3 nucleotides read TGTGCCAGCACTCCGGGCCCCCTCGGGCACACCATATATTTT. This sequence encodes CASTPGPLGHTIYF. The chain couples TRBV6-1 to TRBJ1-3; D unresolved. Germline CDR1 reads MNHNS; CDR2 reads SASEGT. CDR3 size: 14 residues. Trimming removed 7 bases from V and 8 bases from J, with 18 bases in between.

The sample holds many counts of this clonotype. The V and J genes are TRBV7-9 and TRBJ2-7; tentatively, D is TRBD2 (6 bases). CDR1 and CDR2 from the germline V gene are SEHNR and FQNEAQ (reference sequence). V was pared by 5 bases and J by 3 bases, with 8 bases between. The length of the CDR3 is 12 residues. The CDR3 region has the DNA TGTGCCAGCAGCGCGGACTACTACGAGCAGTACTTC. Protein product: CASSADYYEQYF.

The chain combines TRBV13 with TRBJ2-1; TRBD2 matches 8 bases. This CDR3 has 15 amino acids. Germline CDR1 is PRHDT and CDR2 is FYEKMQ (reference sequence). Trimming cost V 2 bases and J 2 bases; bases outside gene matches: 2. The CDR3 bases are TGTGCCAGCAGCTTACCGGGACTAGCCTACAATGAGCAGTTCTTC. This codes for CASSLPGLAYNEQFF.

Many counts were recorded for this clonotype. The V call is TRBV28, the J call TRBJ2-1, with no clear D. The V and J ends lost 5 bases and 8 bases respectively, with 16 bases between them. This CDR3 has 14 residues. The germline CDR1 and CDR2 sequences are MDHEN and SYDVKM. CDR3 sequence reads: CASSPGPFRDEQFF. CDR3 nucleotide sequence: TGTGCCAGCAGTCCAGGTCCCTTTCGGGATGAGCAGTTCTTC.

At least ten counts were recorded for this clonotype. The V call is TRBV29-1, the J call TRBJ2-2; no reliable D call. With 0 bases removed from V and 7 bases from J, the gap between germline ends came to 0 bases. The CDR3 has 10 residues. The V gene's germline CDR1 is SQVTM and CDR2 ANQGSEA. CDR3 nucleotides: TGCAGCGTTGAAGACGGGGAGCTGTTTTTT. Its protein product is CSVEDGELFF.

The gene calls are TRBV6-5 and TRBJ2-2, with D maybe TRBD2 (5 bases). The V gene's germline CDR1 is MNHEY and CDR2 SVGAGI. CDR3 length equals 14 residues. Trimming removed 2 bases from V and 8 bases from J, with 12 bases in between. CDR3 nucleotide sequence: TGTGCCAGCAGTTACGTGGGAGCTTCGGGGGAGCTGTTTTTT. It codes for CASSYVGASGELFF.

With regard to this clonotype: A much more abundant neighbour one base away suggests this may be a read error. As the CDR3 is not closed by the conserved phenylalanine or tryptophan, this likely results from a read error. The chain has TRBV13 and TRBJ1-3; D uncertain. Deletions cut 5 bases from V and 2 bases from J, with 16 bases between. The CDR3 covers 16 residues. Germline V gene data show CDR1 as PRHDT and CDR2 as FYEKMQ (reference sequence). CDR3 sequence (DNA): TGTGCCAGCAGCGCGCCCCTGATAGTGACTGGAAACACCATATATTAT. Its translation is CASSAPLIVTGNTIYY.

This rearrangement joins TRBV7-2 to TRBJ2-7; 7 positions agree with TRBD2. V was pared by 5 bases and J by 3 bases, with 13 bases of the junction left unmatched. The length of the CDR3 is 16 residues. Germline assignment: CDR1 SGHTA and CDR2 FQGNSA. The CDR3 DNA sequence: TGTGCCAGCAGCAATAGGGGACTACCCCTCCTCTACGAGCAGTACTTC. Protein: CASSNRGLPLLYEQYF. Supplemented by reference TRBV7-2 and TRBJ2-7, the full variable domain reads GAGVSQSPSNKVTEKGKDVELRCDPISGHTALYWYRQSLGQGLEFLIYFQGNSAPDKSGLPSDRFSAERTGGSVSTLTIQRTQQEDSAVYLCASSNRGLPLLYEQYFGPGTRLTVT.

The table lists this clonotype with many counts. For the CDR3, the DNA is TGCAGCGCTAGTCCGACAGGGGGCTGGACCGGGGAGCTGTTTTTT. Its translation: CSASPTGGWTGELFF. The V call is TRBV29-1, the J call TRBJ2-2; 10 bases agree with TRBD1. CDR1 is SQVTM and CDR2 is ANQGSEA in the germline V gene. The CDR3 has 15 amino acids. V gave up 7 bases and J gave up 5 bases; unmatched junction bases: 10.

CDR3 in DNA: TGTGCCAGAAGGGACCCGTACAATGAGCAGTTCTTC. This encodes CARRDPYNEQFF. The chain uses TRBV7-8 and TRBJ2-1; D is perhaps TRBD1 or TRBD2 (5 bases each). Germline V gene sequence: CDR1 SGHVS, CDR2 FQNEAQ. This CDR3 contains 12 residues. Trimming pared 9 bases from V and 4 bases from J, leaving 10 bases between.